This T cell receptor (beta chain) was sequenced during a study of T cell repertoires in cytomegalovirus infection (dated by TCRdb to between 2018 and 2020). For the study in its entirety: Alongside well-studied HLA-B-restricted epitopes, the peptide stimulations were aimed at recently identified HLA-C-restricted CMV epitopes, whose presentation resists viral immunomodulation. Because public TCR beta signatures pointed to carriage of CMV infection together with the matching HLA type, the HLA type of each donor mattered for the analysis.

Broader findings and caveats from the paper: Cumulative frequency of public TCR beta family members discriminated carriers of CMV infection plus the relevant HLA type in this cohort and an independent roughly 350-donor cohort. The ex vivo response was dominated by HLA-C-restricted CMV-specific TCR beta clonotypes, which also provided the single most frequent clonotype in two of eight donors.

The intended sense of this specimen's treatment or condition label: in vitro stimulation with specific CMV peptide epitopes to enrich CMV-specific T cells. Including cysteine and phenylalanine, the CDR3 has 13 amino acids. Only CDR3 DNA is held: 39 bases, read in frame from base 1. Relative to germline, V is 3 bases shorter and J is 9 bases shorter, with 12 bases between their ends. CDR1 and CDR2, looked up from the germline V gene (reference sequence), are PRHDT and FYEKMQ. This clonotype was seen a few times. Its antigen remains unidentified. No much larger clone is present one base from it, and per-base qualities are unavailable. Sequencing relied on an Illumina HiSeq 1500. TCRdb reran the public reads through fastp at Q25 and MiXCR, keeping productive beta chains. For every CDR3 protein sequence, its rows merge into one entry that carries the most common genes and DNA. Counted in this sample were about 920,000 distinct CDR3 sequences; less than 35% of them appeared once. In total, the top ten clones hold around 15% of the sample.

The sequence came from a human donor in good health (CMV status not recorded). Some clones in this sample may be carry-over from other donors' samples. Source: cultured CD8+ T cells from PBMCs, taken from culture after CMV antigen stimulation. This sequence uses TRBV13 and TRBJ2-1; TRBD2 might be the D gene, on 5 matching bases. The CDR3 corresponds to CASSLRGMGEQFF. The DNA sequence is TGTGCCAGCAGCTTGAGAGGGATGGGTGAGCAGTTCTTC.